The 30 T cell receptor beta chains listed next were all sequenced from one sample in a study of control samples from healthy donors and cancer patients. Profiling relied on immunoSEQ multiplex PCR, and the TCRdb table lists in-frame clones only, not all of them. The sample lists roughly 120,000 clones, around 89% occurring once. Input material: blood. Receptors originate from a man aged 35-49 years in good health.

The chain's CDR3 is CASSLGGAFSPLHF. CDR3 nucleotide sequence: TGTGCCAGCAGCCTAGGGGGCGCGTTTTCACCCCTCCACTTT. The J gene is TRBJ1-6, the V gene TRBV6-2 or TRBV6-3, with TRBD1 matching 7 bases. This CDR3 spans 14 amino acids. Germline V gene lookup returns CDR1 MNHEY and CDR2 SVGEGT. With V trimmed by 6 bases and J by 9 bases, 8 bases remained unmatched.

This chain uses TRBV11-3 with TRBJ1-3, with D possibly matching TRBD1 (5 bases). CDR1 and CDR2 (germline): SGHNT, YENEEA. The ends were cut back, 5 bases at V and 2 bases at J, with 13 bases in the middle. The length of the CDR3 is 15 residues. In nucleotides, the CDR3 is TGTGCCAGCAGCGTCTCCGGGACGACTGGAAACACCATATATTTT. It translates to CASSVSGTTGNTIYF.

The chain recombines TRBV2 with TRBJ1-2, with D possibly matching TRBD1 (6 bases). The germline gives CDR1 SNHLY, CDR2 FYNNEI. The germline V and J ends were trimmed by 7 bases and 6 bases, with 15 bases remaining between them. The CDR3 runs to 13 residues. DNA of the CDR3: TGTGCCAGCAACTCAGACAGGAGGAATGGCTACACCTTC. Translated, it gives CASNSDRRNGYTF.

The V and J genes are TRBV7-2 and TRBJ1-1, with 7 bases lining up with TRBD1. CDR1 SGHTA and CDR2 FQGNSA come from the germline V gene. V shed 5 bases, J shed 1 base, and the junction held 7 bases outside the gene matches. CDR3 size: 15 residues. Here the CDR3 reads CASSPSRDRNTEAFF. The CDR3 coding sequence is TGTGCCAGCAGCCCGTCCCGGGACAGGAACACTGAAGCTTTCTTT.

This clone was recorded only once. CDR3 in amino acids: CASSVVSAGAPLHF. Here the CDR3 DNA reads TGTGCCAGCAGCGTAGTGAGTGCTGGGGCACCCCTCCACTTT. The chain has TRBV9 and TRBJ1-6; no clear D gene. Germline V CDR1 and CDR2: SGDLS, YYNGEE. Trimming left V 0 bases short and J 11 bases short, with 12 bases between. The CDR3 contains 14 residues.

A single count supports this clone. The gene calls are TRBV30 and TRBJ2-1, with D possibly matching TRBD1 (5 bases). V was pared by 2 bases and J by 6 bases, with 11 bases between. The CDR3 is 13 residues long. In germline, CDR1 is GTSNPN, CDR2 SVGIG (reference sequence). CDR3: CAWSTTGFNEQFF. In DNA, the CDR3 is TGTGCCTGGAGTACAACAGGCTTCAATGAGCAGTTCTTC.

V gene TRBV19 combines with J gene TRBJ2-3, with 13 bases that match TRBD2. Germline V gene sequence: CDR1 LNHDA, CDR2 SQIVND (reference sequence). The V segment lost 4 bases and the J segment 0 bases; nucleotides outside the gene matches: 7. This CDR3 region has 18 residues. CDR3 sequence: CASSSGGLAGDSTDTQYF. For the CDR3, the DNA is TGTGCCAGTAGTAGTGGCGGACTAGCGGGGGATAGCACAGATACGCAGTATTTT.

This chain joins TRBV3-1 (or the pseudogene TRBV3-2) and TRBJ2-3, with 13 bases aligning to TRBD2. This CDR3 has 17 amino acids. The V gene's germline CDR1 is LGHDT and CDR2 YNNKEL (reference sequence). The junction had 7 bases not matched to a gene; V was cut back by 4 bases and J by 3 bases. This CDR3 is CASSPSTSGGETDTQYF. The DNA for the CDR3 is TGTGCCAGCAGCCCGAGTACTAGCGGGGGGGAAACAGATACGCAGTATTTT.

This chain uses TRBV7-8 with TRBJ2-5; maybe TRBD1 (5 bases). The V end lost 1 base, the J end lost 1 base, and 10 bases lay between the germline ends. The V gene's germline CDR1 is SGHVS and CDR2 FQNEAQ. This CDR3 has 15 residues. Written as DNA, the CDR3 is TGTGCCAGCAGCTTAGTCGGACAACCCCAAGAGACCCAGTACTTC. Its protein product is CASSLVGQPQETQYF.

The chain joins TRBV7-7 to TRBJ2-2; unclear D gene. The V end lost 5 bases, the J end lost 1 base, and 5 bases lay between the germline ends. This CDR3 is built from 13 residues. Germline CDR1 is SSHAT and CDR2 is FNYEAQ (reference sequence). The CDR3 region has the DNA TGTGCCAGCAGCCCCTGGAACACCGGGGAGCTGTTTTTT. It encodes CASSPWNTGELFF.

The J gene is TRBJ1-1, the V gene TRBV14; no clear D. This CDR3 is 13 amino acids long. The germline CDR1 and CDR2 sequences are SGHDN and FVKESK. V was cut by 2 bases and J by 2 bases, with 6 bases left in between. DNA for the CDR3: TGTGCCAGCAGCCAAACACCTAACACTGAAGCTTTCTTT. Protein sequence: CASSQTPNTEAFF.

The CDR3 bases are TGTGCCACCAGTGATGGATTGGGGTTGAGTGAAAAACTGTTTTTT. Protein sequence: CATSDGLGLSEKLFF. The chain employs TRBV24-1 and TRBJ1-4; D gene uncertain. The CDR3 is 15 residues long. Germline lookup yields CDR1 KGHDR and CDR2 SFDVKD. Trimming removed 3 bases from V and 7 bases from J, with 14 bases in between.

This rearrangement joins TRBV30 to TRBJ1-2; 7 positions match TRBD1. V gave up 5 bases and J gave up 8 bases; unmatched junction bases: 8. Looked up from germline, CDR1 is GTSNPN and CDR2 is SVGIG (reference sequence). The CDR3 extends over 12 amino acids. The CDR3 nucleotides are TGTGCCTGGGGGCAACAGGGGCGCGGCTACACCTTC. Protein product: CAWGQQGRGYTF.

The genes are TRBV7-8 and TRBJ2-1; 11 bases map to TRBD2. This CDR3 is built from 17 residues. The trim removed 1 base at V and 12 bases at J, leaving 14 bases unmatched. Looked up from germline, CDR1 is SGHVS and CDR2 is FQNEAQ. This CDR3 reads CASSLVGSSGGHKGQFF. CDR3 in DNA: TGTGCCAGCAGCTTAGTTGGGTCTAGCGGGGGGCATAAGGGGCAGTTCTTC. Drawing the rest from reference TRBV7-8 and TRBJ2-1, the complete variable domain is GAGVSQSPRYKVAKRGQDVALRCDPISGHVSLFWYQQALGQGPEFLTYFQNEAQLDKSGLPSDRFFAERPEGSVSTLKIQRTQQEDSAVYLCASSLVGSSGGHKGQFFGPGTRLTVL.

A note on this clone: At one boundary the junction diverges from the germline segment, which might be a read error. The rearrangement joins TRBV6-6 to TRBJ1-1, with D unresolved. The CDR3 length is 15 residues. Germline CDR1 reads MNHNY; CDR2 reads SVGAGI (reference sequence). This chain's CDR3 is CAGSYSGPGGTEAFF. In nucleotides, the CDR3 is TGTGCCGGCAGTTACTCCGGGCCCGGCGGCACTGAAGCTTTCTTT.

The chain links TRBV7-6 to TRBJ2-3, with D uncertain. The V gene's germline CDR1 is SGHVS and CDR2 FNYEAQ. The ends were cut back, 3 bases at V and 2 bases at J, with 3 bases in the middle. This CDR3 is built from 12 residues. This chain's CDR3 is CASSLATDTQYF. The CDR3 DNA follows: TGTGCCAGCAGCTTGGCCACAGATACGCAGTATTTT.

The chain joins TRBV9 to TRBJ2-2; D is unclear. The V end lost 0 bases, the J end lost 6 bases, and 12 bases lay between the germline ends. Germline CDR1 reads SGDLS; CDR2 reads YYNGEE. The CDR3 length is 15 residues. The CDR3 DNA follows: TGTGCCAGCAGCGTAGGACACCCGTTAGCCGGGGAGCTGTTTTTT. As protein: CASSVGHPLAGELFF.

The chain carries TRBV24-1 and TRBJ1-5, with D perhaps matching TRBD1 (5 bases). Per germline, CDR1 KGHDR and CDR2 SFDVKD. The V end lost 3 bases, the J end lost 3 bases, and 14 bases lay between the germline ends. This CDR3 is 16 amino acids long. The CDR3 loop reads CATSDPKLGDNQPQHF. CDR3 DNA: TGTGCCACCAGTGATCCCAAGTTGGGGGACAATCAGCCCCAGCATTTT.

The chain's CDR3 is CAISGGVTDTQYF. CDR3 nucleotides: TGTGCCATTAGCGGGGGGGTCACAGATACGCAGTATTTT. The chain uses TRBV10-3 and TRBJ2-3, with 11 bases that match TRBD2. The CDR3 covers 13 residues. V was clipped by 9 bases and J by 2 bases; unmatched bases: 1. The germline gives CDR1 ENHRY, CDR2 SYGVKD.

This chain uses TRBV11-2 with TRBJ1-3; D is unresolved. The V and J ends lost 5 bases and 2 bases respectively, with 13 bases between them. Per germline, CDR1 SGHAT and CDR2 FQNNGV. The CDR3 consists of 15 residues. The CDR3 DNA reads as TGTGCCAGCAGCCGATTTGACCTAACTGGAAACACCATATATTTT. Its translation: CASSRFDLTGNTIYF.

The chain links TRBV3-1 (or the pseudogene TRBV3-2) to TRBJ2-1, with TRBD1 identical over 9 bases. Germline-derived CDR1 and CDR2 are LGHDT and YNNKEL (reference sequence). CDR3 size: 16 residues. V was pared by 3 bases and J by 10 bases, with 13 bases of the junction left unmatched. The CDR3 loop is CASSHQRNRGPREQFF. DNA of the CDR3: TGTGCCAGCAGCCACCAGAGGAACAGGGGGCCGAGGGAGCAGTTCTTC.

The V call is TRBV2, the J call TRBJ1-6; TRBD1 agrees at 8 bases. The germline CDR1 and CDR2 sequences are SNHLY and FYNNEI. The V segment lost 6 bases and the J segment 2 bases; nucleotides outside the gene matches: 6. The CDR3 sequence is 16 residues long. The CDR3 spells CASRDRQGPYNSPLHF. CDR3 DNA sequence: TGTGCCAGCAGAGATAGACAGGGGCCCTATAATTCACCCCTCCACTTT.

This clone was counted between two and nine times. The CDR3 here is CASRTDRGSNQPQHF. CDR3 DNA sequence: TGTGCCAGTAGAACCGACAGGGGTAGCAATCAGCCCCAGCATTTT. The chain joins TRBV19 to TRBJ1-5; 8 bases line up with TRBD1. The CDR3 spans 15 residues. Unmatched junction bases numbered 4, after V lost 6 bases and J lost 0 bases. Germline assignment: CDR1 LNHDA and CDR2 SQIVND (reference sequence).

V gene TRBV5-6 combines with J gene TRBJ1-6; tentative D call: TRBD1 (5 bases). V lost 2 bases and J lost 10, with 16 bases in between. From germline, CDR1 is SGHDT and CDR2 YYEEEE. This CDR3 is built from 15 residues. The CDR3: CASSFDRGSYSPLHF. CDR3 in DNA: TGTGCCAGCAGCTTCGATAGGGGAAGCTACTCACCCCTCCACTTT.

V is TRBV7-9 and J is TRBJ2-7; D tentatively reads TRBD1 or TRBD2 (5 bases each). Germline V gives CDR1 SEHNR, CDR2 FQNEAQ (reference sequence). Trimming left V 8 bases short and J 2 bases short, with 10 bases between. This CDR3 spans 12 amino acids. CDR3 loop: CASGGRTYEQYF. CDR3 sequence (DNA): TGTGCCAGCGGGGGAAGGACCTACGAGCAGTACTTC.

The V call is TRBV18, the J call TRBJ1-5, with 7 bases matching TRBD1. In germline, CDR1 is KGHSH, CDR2 LQKENI. V was pared by 4 bases and J by 0 bases, with 12 bases of the junction left unmatched. The CDR3 sequence is 18 residues long. The CDR3 region is CASSLTMPGQSSNQPQHF. DNA of the CDR3: TGTGCCAGCTCACTAACCATGCCGGGACAGAGTAGCAATCAGCCCCAGCATTTT.

The chain couples TRBV4-1 to TRBJ2-7; D may be TRBD2 (5 bases). Germline V gene lookup returns CDR1 MGHRA and CDR2 YSYEKL. The CDR3 spans 15 residues. V lost 4 bases to trimming and J lost 3 bases, with 16 bases between them. The CDR3 DNA sequence: TGCGCCAGCAGCCCCTTGAGGGCGTACGGCTACGAGCAGTACTTC. Protein product: CASSPLRAYGYEQYF.

The CDR3 region has the DNA TGTGCCAGCAGTTACCCGGGGACCGATACGCAGTATTTT. Protein sequence: CASSYPGTDTQYF. This chain uses TRBV6-5 with TRBJ2-3; D tentatively reads TRBD1 or TRBD2 (5 bases each). V was shortened by 2 bases and J by 6 bases, with 9 bases between the two germline ends. The CDR3 has 13 amino acids. Germline loops: CDR1 MNHEY, CDR2 SVGAGI.

The chain links TRBV18 to TRBJ1-1, with D unclear. V dropped 6 bases and J dropped 1 base, with 9 bases sitting between them. Germline lookup yields CDR1 KGHSH and CDR2 LQKENI. This CDR3 is 13 amino acids long. For the CDR3, the DNA is TGTGCCAGCTCCCGCCTACAGAACACTGAAGCTTTCTTT. Encoded protein: CASSRLQNTEAFF.

This clone was picked up one time. J is TRBJ1-6 and V is TRBV10-2; D might be TRBD1 (6 bases). Germline CDR1 reads WSHSY; CDR2 reads SAAADI. The CDR3 extends over 14 amino acids. Trimming left V 4 bases short and J 10 bases short, with 14 bases between. CDR3 DNA: TGCGCCAGCAGTGTTGAAAGGGGGACGTCACCCCTCCACTTT. This translates into CASSVERGTSPLHF.